This TCR beta chain appears in the sequencing data of a study of response to subunit inactivated influenza vaccine. General study findings and limits: A suggestion made by the authors is that each seasonal influenza vaccination recruits few new T cells.

This clonotype has just a few counts. Its antigen is unknown. Trimming removed 4 bases from V and 7 bases from J, with 14 bases in between. This CDR3 is built from 14 residues. Germline V gene data show CDR1 as MDHEN and CDR2 as SYDVKM. TCRdb reprocessed the RT-PCR reads with MiXCR, giving one entry per CDR3 protein. The sample lists 490,000 or so distinct CDR3 sequences; 7.6% were seen once. The specimen was PBMCs from blood, collected around 2 years after vaccination. V and J are TRBV28 and TRBJ1-5, with D possibly matching TRBD1 (5 bases). This TCR derives from a man between 50 and 69 years old who received an inactivated influenza vaccine. The chain's CDR3 is CASSWGYKPQPQHF. The CDR3 bases are TGTGCCAGCAGTTGGGGGTACAAACCCCAGCCCCAGCATTTT.